What follows is one T cell receptor beta chain and its context. Antigen unknown. The CDR3 loop spans 16 amino acids. Germline values: CDR1 MDHEN, CDR2 SYDVKM. The J segment lost 4 bases and the V segment lost 7 bases, leaving 10 bases of the junction unmatched. Both 60 Vbeta primers and 13 Jbeta primers went into the PCR. Measured with immunoSEQ multiplex PCR; TCRdb has only the in-frame clones, and not every one. The data hold 70,000 to 95,000 clones, with 65% to 85% observed a single time. This record belongs to a study of cytomegalovirus exposure and HLA in healthy donors. Study results and caveats: Association with HLA alleles at 0.05 false discovery rate was found for 17,000 or so TCR beta sequences in a later analysis. Some segments of the V type, notably TRBV6-2 and TRBV6-3, were excluded as indistinguishable.

The chain joins TRBV28 to TRBJ1-5; 10 bases line up with TRBD1. The sequenced sample was PBMCs. This receptor was identified in a man aged 50-60 years in good health and CMV-seronegative. DNA for the CDR3: TGTGCCAGCACCAGGCGGTGGGGACAGGGGAATCAGCCCCAGCATTTT. This codes for CASTRRWGQGNQPQHF.